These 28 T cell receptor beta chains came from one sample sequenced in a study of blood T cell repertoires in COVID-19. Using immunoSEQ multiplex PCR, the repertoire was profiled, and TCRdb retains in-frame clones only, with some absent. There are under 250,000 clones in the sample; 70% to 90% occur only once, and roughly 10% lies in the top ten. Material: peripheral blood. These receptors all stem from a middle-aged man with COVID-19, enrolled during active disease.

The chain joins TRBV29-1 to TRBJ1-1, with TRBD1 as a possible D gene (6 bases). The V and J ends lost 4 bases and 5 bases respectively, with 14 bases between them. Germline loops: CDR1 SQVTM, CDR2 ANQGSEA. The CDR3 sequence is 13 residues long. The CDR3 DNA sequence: TGCAGCGTTGTTGGGCAGGGGAGAACTGAAGCTTTCTTT. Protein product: CSVVGQGRTEAFF.

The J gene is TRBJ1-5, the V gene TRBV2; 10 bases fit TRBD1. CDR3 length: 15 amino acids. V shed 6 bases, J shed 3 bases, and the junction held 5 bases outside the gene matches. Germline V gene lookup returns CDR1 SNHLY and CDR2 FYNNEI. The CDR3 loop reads CASRADRGFNQPQHF. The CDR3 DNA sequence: TGTGCCAGCAGAGCGGACAGGGGGTTCAATCAGCCCCAGCATTTT.

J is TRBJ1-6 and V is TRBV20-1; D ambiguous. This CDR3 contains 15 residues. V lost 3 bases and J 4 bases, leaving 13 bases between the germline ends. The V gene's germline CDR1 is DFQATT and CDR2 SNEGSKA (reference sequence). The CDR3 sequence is CSASTASAYNSPLHF. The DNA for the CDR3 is TGCAGTGCTAGTACAGCTTCGGCGTATAATTCACCCCTCCACTTT.

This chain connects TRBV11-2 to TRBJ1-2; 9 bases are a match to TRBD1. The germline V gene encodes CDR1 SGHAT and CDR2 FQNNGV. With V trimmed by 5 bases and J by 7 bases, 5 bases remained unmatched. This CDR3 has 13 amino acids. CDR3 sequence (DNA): TGTGCCAGCAGCACTACAGGGGGCGTTGGCTACACCTTC. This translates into CASSTTGGVGYTF. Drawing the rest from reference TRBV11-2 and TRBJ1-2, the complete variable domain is EAGVAQSPRYKIIEKRQSVAFWCNPISGHATLYWYQQILGQGPKLLIQFQNNGVVDDSQLPKDRFSAERLKGVDSTLKIQPAKLEDSAVYLCASSTTGGVGYTFGSGTRLTVV.

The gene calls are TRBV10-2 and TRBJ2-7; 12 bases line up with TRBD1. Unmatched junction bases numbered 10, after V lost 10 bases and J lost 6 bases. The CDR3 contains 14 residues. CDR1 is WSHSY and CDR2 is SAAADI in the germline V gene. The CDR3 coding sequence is TGCGCCACCCGCGGGGGACAGGGGGCCCCCGAGCAGTACTTC. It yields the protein CATRGGQGAPEQYF.

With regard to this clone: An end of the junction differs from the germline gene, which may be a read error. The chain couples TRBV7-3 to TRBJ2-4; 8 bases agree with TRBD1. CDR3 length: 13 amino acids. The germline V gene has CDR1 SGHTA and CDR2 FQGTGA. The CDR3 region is CASSLTAGGVVLF. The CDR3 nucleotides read TGTGCCAGCAGCTTAACGGCAGGGGGCGTAGTATTGTTC.

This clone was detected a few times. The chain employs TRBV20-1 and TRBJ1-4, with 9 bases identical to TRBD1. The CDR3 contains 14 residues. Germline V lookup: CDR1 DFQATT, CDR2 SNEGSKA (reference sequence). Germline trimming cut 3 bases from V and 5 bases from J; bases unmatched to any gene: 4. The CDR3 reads CSASTGGTNEKLFF. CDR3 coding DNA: TGCAGTGCTAGTACAGGGGGCACGAATGAAAAACTGTTTTTT.

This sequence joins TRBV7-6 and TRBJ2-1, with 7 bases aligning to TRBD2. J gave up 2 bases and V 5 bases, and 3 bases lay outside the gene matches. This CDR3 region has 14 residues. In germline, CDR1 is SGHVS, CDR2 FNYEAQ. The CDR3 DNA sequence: TGTGCCAGCAGCGGGGGGGAGACCTACAATGAGCAGTTCTTC. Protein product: CASSGGETYNEQFF.

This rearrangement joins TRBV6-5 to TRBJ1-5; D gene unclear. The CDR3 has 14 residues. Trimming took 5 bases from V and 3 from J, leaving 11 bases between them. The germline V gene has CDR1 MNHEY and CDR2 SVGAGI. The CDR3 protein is CASSRDTTNQPQHF. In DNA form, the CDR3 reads TGTGCCAGCAGTCGAGACACCACCAATCAGCCCCAGCATTTT.

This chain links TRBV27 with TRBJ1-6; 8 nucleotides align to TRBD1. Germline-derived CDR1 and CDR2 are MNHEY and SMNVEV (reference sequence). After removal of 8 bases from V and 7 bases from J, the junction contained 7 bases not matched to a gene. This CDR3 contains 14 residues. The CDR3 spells CASARDRQNSPLHF. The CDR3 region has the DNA TGTGCCAGCGCCCGGGACAGGCAGAATTCACCCCTCCACTTT.

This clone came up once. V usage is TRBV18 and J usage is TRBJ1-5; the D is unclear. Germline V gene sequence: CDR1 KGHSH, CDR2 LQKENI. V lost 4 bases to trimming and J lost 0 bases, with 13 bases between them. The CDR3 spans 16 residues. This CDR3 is CASSLRRGDSNQPQHF. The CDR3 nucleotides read TGTGCCAGCTCACTACGGCGCGGCGATAGCAATCAGCCCCAGCATTTT.

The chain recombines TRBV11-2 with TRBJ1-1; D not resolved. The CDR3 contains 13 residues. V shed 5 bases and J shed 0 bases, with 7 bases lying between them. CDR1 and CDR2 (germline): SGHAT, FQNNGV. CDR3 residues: CASSRGVNTEAFF. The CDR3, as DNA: TGTGCCAGCAGCCGGGGTGTGAACACTGAAGCTTTCTTT.

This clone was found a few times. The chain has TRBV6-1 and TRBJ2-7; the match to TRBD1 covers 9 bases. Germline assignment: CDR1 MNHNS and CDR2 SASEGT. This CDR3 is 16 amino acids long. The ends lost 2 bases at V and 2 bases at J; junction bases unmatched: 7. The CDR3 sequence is CASSEPDRGNPYEQYF. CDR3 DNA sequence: TGTGCCAGCAGTGAACCCGACAGGGGGAATCCCTACGAGCAGTACTTC.

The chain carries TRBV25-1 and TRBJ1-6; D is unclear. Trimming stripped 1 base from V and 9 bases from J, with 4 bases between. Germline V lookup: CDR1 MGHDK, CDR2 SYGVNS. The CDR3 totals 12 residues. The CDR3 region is CASSEFLSPLHF. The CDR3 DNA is TGTGCCAGCAGTGAATTCCTTTCACCCCTCCACTTT.

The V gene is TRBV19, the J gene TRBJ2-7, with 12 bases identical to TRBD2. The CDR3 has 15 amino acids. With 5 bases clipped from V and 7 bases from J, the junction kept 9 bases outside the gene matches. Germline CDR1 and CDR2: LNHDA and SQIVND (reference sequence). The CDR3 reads CASSARTSGVGEQYF. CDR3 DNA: TGTGCCAGTAGTGCGAGGACTAGCGGGGTCGGGGAGCAGTACTTC.

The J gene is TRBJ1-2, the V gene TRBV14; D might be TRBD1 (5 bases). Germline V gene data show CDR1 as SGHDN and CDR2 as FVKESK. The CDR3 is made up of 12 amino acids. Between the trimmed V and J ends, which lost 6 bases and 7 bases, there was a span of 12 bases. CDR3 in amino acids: CASRMTVGGYTF. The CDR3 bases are TGTGCCAGCAGAATGACAGTCGGTGGCTACACCTTC.

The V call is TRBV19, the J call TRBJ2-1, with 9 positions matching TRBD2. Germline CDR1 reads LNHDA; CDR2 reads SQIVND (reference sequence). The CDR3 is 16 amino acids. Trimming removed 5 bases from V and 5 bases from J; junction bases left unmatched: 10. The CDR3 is CASSGASGNTNNEQFF. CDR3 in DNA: TGTGCCAGTAGTGGGGCTAGCGGGAATACAAACAATGAGCAGTTCTTC.

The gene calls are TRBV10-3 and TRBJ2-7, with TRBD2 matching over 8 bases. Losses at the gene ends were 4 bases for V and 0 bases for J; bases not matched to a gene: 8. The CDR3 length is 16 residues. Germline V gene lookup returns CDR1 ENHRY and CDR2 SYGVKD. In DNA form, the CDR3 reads TGTGCCATCAGTGCCTCAACTAGCGGAGGCTCCTACGAGCAGTACTTC. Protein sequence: CAISASTSGGSYEQYF.

CDR3 in amino acids: CASSYGQGAKEQYF. The CDR3 region has the DNA TGTGCCAGCAGTTACGGACAGGGGGCGAAAGAGCAGTACTTC. The rearrangement joins TRBV6-5 to TRBJ2-7, with TRBD1 identical over 11 bases. Germline CDR1 MNHEY, CDR2 SVGAGI. This CDR3 has 14 residues. The J segment lost 7 bases and the V segment lost 2 bases, leaving 4 bases of the junction unmatched.

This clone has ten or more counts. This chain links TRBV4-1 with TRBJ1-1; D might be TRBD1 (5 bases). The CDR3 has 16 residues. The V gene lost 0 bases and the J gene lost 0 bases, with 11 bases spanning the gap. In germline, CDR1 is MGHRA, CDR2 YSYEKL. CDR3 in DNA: TGCGCCAGCAGCCAAGATAGGGCCAGGGTGAACACTGAAGCTTTCTTT. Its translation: CASSQDRARVNTEAFF.

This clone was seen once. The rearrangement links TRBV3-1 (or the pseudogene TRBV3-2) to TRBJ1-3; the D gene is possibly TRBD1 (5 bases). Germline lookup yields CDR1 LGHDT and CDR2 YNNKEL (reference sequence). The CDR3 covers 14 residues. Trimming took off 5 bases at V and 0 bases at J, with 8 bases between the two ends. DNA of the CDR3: TGTGCCAGCAGCACCACAGGCTCTGGAAACACCATATATTTT. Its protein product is CASSTTGSGNTIYF.

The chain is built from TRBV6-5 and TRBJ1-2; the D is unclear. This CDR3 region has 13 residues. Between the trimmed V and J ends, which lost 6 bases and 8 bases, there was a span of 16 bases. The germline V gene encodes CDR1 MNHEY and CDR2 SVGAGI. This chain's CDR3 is CASRISRVFGYTF. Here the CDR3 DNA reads TGTGCCAGCAGAATATCCCGGGTTTTCGGCTACACCTTC.

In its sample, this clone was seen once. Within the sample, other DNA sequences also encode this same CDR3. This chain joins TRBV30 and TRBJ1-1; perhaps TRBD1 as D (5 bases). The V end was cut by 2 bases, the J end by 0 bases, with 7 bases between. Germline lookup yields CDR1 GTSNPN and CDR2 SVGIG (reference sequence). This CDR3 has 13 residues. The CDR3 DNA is TGTGCCTGGAGTCGACAGTTGAACACTGAAGCTTTCTTT. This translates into CAWSRQLNTEAFF.

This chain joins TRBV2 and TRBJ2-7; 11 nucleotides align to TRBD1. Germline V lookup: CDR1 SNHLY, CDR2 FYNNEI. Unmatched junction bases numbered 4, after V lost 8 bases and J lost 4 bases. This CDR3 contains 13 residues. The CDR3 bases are TGTGCCAGCGGACAGGGGGCAGAATACGAGCAGTACTTC. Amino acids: CASGQGAEYEQYF.

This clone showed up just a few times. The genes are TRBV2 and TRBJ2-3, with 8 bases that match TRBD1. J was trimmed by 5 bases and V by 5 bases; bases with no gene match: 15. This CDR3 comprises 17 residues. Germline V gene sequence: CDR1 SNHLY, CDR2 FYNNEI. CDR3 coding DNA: TGTGCCAGCAGTAGTAGCCGACTGGACAGGGCCCGAGATACGCAGTATTTT. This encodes CASSSSRLDRARDTQYF. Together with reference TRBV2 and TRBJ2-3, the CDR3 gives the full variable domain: EPEVTQTPSHQVTQMGQEVILRCVPISNHLYFYWYRQILGQKVEFLVSFYNNEISEKSEIFDDQFSVERPDGSNFTLKIRSTKLEDSAMYFCASSSSRLDRARDTQYFGPGTRLTVL.

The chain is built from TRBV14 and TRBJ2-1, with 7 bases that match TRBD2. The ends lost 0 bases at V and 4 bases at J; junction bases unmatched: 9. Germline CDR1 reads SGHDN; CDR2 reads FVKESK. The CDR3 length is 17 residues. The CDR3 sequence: CASSQDKASSGYNEQFF. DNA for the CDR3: TGTGCCAGCAGCCAAGATAAGGCGTCTAGCGGATACAATGAGCAGTTCTTC.

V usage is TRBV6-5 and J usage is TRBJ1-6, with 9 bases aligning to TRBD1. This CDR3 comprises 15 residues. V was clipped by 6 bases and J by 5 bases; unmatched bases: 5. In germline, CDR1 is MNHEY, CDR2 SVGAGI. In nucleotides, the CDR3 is TGTGCCAGCAGCAGGACAGGGGACAATAATTCACCCCTCCACTTT. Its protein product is CASSRTGDNNSPLHF.

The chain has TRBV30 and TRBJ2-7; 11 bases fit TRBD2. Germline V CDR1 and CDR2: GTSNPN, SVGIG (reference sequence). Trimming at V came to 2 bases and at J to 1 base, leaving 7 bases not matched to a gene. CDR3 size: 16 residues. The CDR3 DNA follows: TGTGCCTGGAGTCCCAGACTAGCGGGGTTATCCTACGAGCAGTACTTC. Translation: CAWSPRLAGLSYEQYF.